The 10 T cell receptor beta chains below all came from one sample that was sequenced in a study of CD8 T cells in Susac syndrome. Random hexamers were used to reverse transcribe roughly 0.5 to 1 ug of RNA. Using its own MiXCR run on the immunoSEQ multiplex PCR reads, TCRdb lists one record per CDR3 protein. The sample lists over 100,000 distinct CDR3 sequences; about 95% were seen once. Sequencing used CD4+ T cells from PBMCs. These receptors were taken from a human donor in good health.

The CDR3 here is CASSLRQGGYTF. The CDR3 DNA sequence: TGTGCCAGCAGTCTGCGACAGGGTGGCTACACCTTC. The rearrangement joins TRBV12-3 or TRBV12-4 to TRBJ1-2; 7 nucleotides agree with TRBD1. The CDR3 loop spans 12 amino acids. The junction had 4 bases not matched to a gene; V was cut back by 5 bases and J by 7 bases.

V and J are TRBV29-1 and TRBJ1-4; no clear D. The CDR3 totals 12 residues. Germline V gene sequence: CDR1 SQVTM, CDR2 ANQGSEA. V was cut by 3 bases and J by 4 bases, with 6 bases left in between. The CDR3 region has the DNA TGCAGCGTTGAGCGTGATAATGAAAAACTGTTTTTT. It encodes CSVERDNEKLFF. The complete variable domain, with remaining parts taken from reference TRBV29-1 and TRBJ1-4, reads SAVISQKPSRDICQRGTSLTIQCQVDSQVTMMFWYRQQPGQSLTLIATANQGSEATYESGFVIDKFPISRPNLTFSTLTVSNMSPEDSSIYLCSVERDNEKLFFGSGTQLSVL.

This rearrangement joins TRBV12-3 or TRBV12-4 to TRBJ2-7; TRBD1 aligns across 9 bases. The CDR3 has 14 residues. V trimming: 3 bases; J trimming: 2 bases; junction bases outside the gene matches: 2. This chain's CDR3 is CASSLGQGTYEQYF. In DNA form, the CDR3 reads TGTGCCAGCAGTTTGGGACAGGGAACCTACGAGCAGTACTTC.

This rearrangement joins TRBV29-1 to TRBJ1-4, with D possibly matching TRBD1 (5 bases). The CDR3 sequence is 12 residues long. V was shortened by 4 bases and J by 6 bases, with 9 bases between the two germline ends. Germline V CDR1 and CDR2: SQVTM, ANQGSEA. CDR3 nucleotides: TGCAGCGTTGGACAGAACCATGAAAAACTGTTTTTT. Its translation: CSVGQNHEKLFF.

The genes are TRBV7-2 and TRBJ2-5, with a possible D match to TRBD1 (5 bases). CDR3 length: 16 amino acids. Germline lookup yields CDR1 SGHTA and CDR2 FQGNSA. V was trimmed by 0 bases and J by 2 bases, leaving 13 bases between them. The CDR3 DNA follows: TGTGCCAGCAGCTTAGCGCAGACAGTAGGGCAAGAGACCCAGTACTTC. This sequence encodes CASSLAQTVGQETQYF.

V and J are TRBV4-1 and TRBJ1-1; 8 bases line up with TRBD1. From germline, CDR1 is MGHRA and CDR2 YSYEKL. The CDR3 consists of 16 residues. V was clipped by 3 bases and J by 1 base; unmatched bases: 7. CDR3 sequence (DNA): TGCGCCAGCAGCCACGTTGGACAGGGAACGAACACTGAAGCTTTCTTT. Translating gives CASSHVGQGTNTEAFF.

For the CDR3, the DNA is TGTGCCAGCAGCTCAGGCGGGTATTGGGCTGATACGCAGTATTTT. Translation gives CASSSGGYWADTQYF. This chain links TRBV7-2 with TRBJ2-3; tentative D call: TRBD2 (5 bases). Looked up from germline, CDR1 is SGHTA and CDR2 is FQGNSA. V was trimmed by 4 bases and J by 6 bases, leaving 17 bases between them. This CDR3 has 15 residues.

The rearrangement uses TRBV12-3 or TRBV12-4 and TRBJ2-1; D is unresolved. With 7 bases removed from V and 7 bases from J, the gap between germline ends came to 17 bases. The CDR3 runs 14 residues. The CDR3 DNA is TGTGCCAGCATCCCGAAGGCGAGTTCGAATGAGCAGTTCTTC. Its protein product is CASIPKASSNEQFF.

The count of this clonotype is one. V and J are TRBV28 and TRBJ1-1; D is perhaps TRBD1 (5 bases). Trimming left V 7 bases short and J 1 base short, with 10 bases between. Germline V CDR1 and CDR2: MDHEN, SYDVKM. The CDR3 consists of 13 residues. CDR3 amino acids: CASTQGWNTEAFF. CDR3 sequence (DNA): TGTGCCAGCACCCAGGGTTGGAACACTGAAGCTTTCTTT.

The gene calls are TRBV30 and TRBJ1-2; possibly TRBD1 for D (6 bases). This CDR3 comprises 14 residues. The V end was cut by 2 bases, the J end by 4 bases, with 14 bases between. The V gene's germline CDR1 is GTSNPN and CDR2 SVGIG (reference sequence). The CDR3 nucleotides read TGTGCCTGGAGTACGCCAGGGGATGGCTATGGCTACACCTTC. This gives the protein CAWSTPGDGYGYTF.